Listed here are 20 T cell receptor beta chains from one sample, sequenced in a study of cytomegalovirus exposure and HLA in healthy donors. Primers included in the PCR were 60 Vbeta and 13 Jbeta primers. Method: immunoSEQ multiplex PCR; TCRdb's copy keeps in-frame clones and lacks some. Among some 89,000 clones listed, approximately 80% were seen once. Sequenced material: PBMCs. Receptors originate from a woman aged 40 to 50 in good health and CMV-seropositive.

This sequence joins TRBV5-4 and TRBJ2-2, with TRBD2 identical over 11 bases. Unmatched junction bases numbered 8, after V lost 4 bases and J lost 3 bases. Germline loops: CDR1 SGHNT, CDR2 YYREEE (reference sequence). The CDR3 covers 17 residues. CDR3 sequence (DNA): TGTGCCAGCAGCCGCGGTACTAGCGGGAGTTACACCGGGGAGCTGTTTTTT. Translating gives CASSRGTSGSYTGELFF.

This clone showed up just a few times. The chain combines TRBV27 with TRBJ2-1; TRBD2 matches at 7 bases. Per germline, CDR1 MNHEY and CDR2 SMNVEV (reference sequence). This CDR3 comprises 15 residues. With V trimmed by 5 bases and J by 6 bases, 10 bases remained unmatched. The CDR3 spells CASSPGTNPSNEQFF. The DNA of the CDR3 is TGTGCCAGCAGTCCGGGGACTAACCCTTCCAATGAGCAGTTCTTC.

This sequence joins TRBV7-2 and TRBJ1-1; TRBD1 is a possible D gene (5 bases). CDR3 length: 14 residues. CDR1 and CDR2 (germline): SGHTA, FQGNSA. V shed 2 bases and J shed 5 bases, with 12 bases lying between them. CDR3 nucleotide sequence: TGTGCCAGCAGCTTACAGGGAAAGCGTACTGAAGCTTTCTTT. It is translated as CASSLQGKRTEAFF.

V gene TRBV9 combines with J gene TRBJ2-1, with D perhaps TRBD1 (6 bases). The CDR3 has 15 residues. V lost 2 bases and J lost 4, with 13 bases in between. The germline CDR1 and CDR2 sequences are SGDLS and YYNGEE. The CDR3 DNA sequence: TGTGCCAGCAGCGTGGCGGACAGCCTATACAATGAGCAGTTCTTC. This gives the protein CASSVADSLYNEQFF.

The V gene is TRBV6-6, the J gene TRBJ2-2, with 8 bases aligning to TRBD2. The CDR3 is 16 residues long. Germline-derived CDR1 and CDR2 are MNHNY and SVGAGI (reference sequence). V lost 7 bases to trimming and J lost 5 bases; unmatched junction nucleotides: 12. CDR3 residues: CASKDPGTSSTGELFF. CDR3 nucleotide sequence: TGTGCCAGCAAAGACCCCGGGACTAGTAGTACCGGGGAGCTGTTTTTT.

The chain joins TRBV5-1 to TRBJ2-7; 7 bases align to TRBD1. Trimming took 4 bases from V and 7 from J; bases not matched to a gene: 5. The germline gives CDR1 SGHRS, CDR2 YFSETQ. This CDR3 comprises 12 residues. CDR3 amino acids: CASSSNRGEQYF. The DNA for the CDR3 is TGCGCCAGCAGCAGTAACAGGGGTGAGCAGTACTTC.

J is TRBJ1-4 and V is TRBV10-1; no clear D gene. The CDR3 totals 15 residues. V lost 3 bases to trimming and J lost 0 bases, with 8 bases between them. Germline V gene data show CDR1 as WNHNN and CDR2 as SYGVQD (reference sequence). CDR3: CASSDGGSTNEKLFF. The CDR3 bases are TGCGCCAGCAGTGATGGAGGCTCAACTAATGAAAAACTGTTTTTT.

The chain employs TRBV10-2 and TRBJ2-7; TRBD2 matches 8 bases. The CDR3 is made up of 16 amino acids. CDR1 is WSHSY and CDR2 is SAAADI in the germline V gene. V lost 8 bases, J lost 1 base, and 13 bases stayed unmatched. For the CDR3, the DNA is TGCGCCAGCGTCGGACCCCCGGGACTAGGGTCCTACGAGCAGTACTTC. This encodes CASVGPPGLGSYEQYF.

The V gene is TRBV5-5, the J gene TRBJ2-3; TRBD2 aligns across 8 bases. Germline values: CDR1 SGHKS, CDR2 YYEKEE (reference sequence). The CDR3 contains 16 residues. Unmatched junction bases numbered 12, after V lost 4 bases and J lost 5 bases. The CDR3 bases are TGTGCCAGCAGCCGTGGGGCTCAAGCGGGAGTAGATACGCAGTATTTT. Encoded protein: CASSRGAQAGVDTQYF.

The chain has TRBV6-5 and TRBJ2-7; a possible D gene is TRBD2 (6 bases). Trimming pared 4 bases from V and 7 bases from J, leaving 23 bases between. This CDR3 is 16 amino acids long. CDR1 MNHEY and CDR2 SVGAGI come from the germline V gene. The CDR3: CASSSDSGTPRSEQYF. The CDR3 DNA sequence: TGTGCCAGCAGTTCCGATTCCGGGACTCCCAGGAGTGAGCAGTACTTC.

The chain employs TRBV10-1 and TRBJ2-1; 9 nucleotides line up with TRBD2. Germline loops: CDR1 WNHNN, CDR2 SYGVQD (reference sequence). This CDR3 has 15 residues. J was trimmed by 9 bases and V by 6 bases; bases with no gene match: 12. CDR3 coding DNA: TGCGCCAGCAGCTTTTCCCTTGCTAGCGGGGCTGAGCAGTTCTTC. The encoded protein is CASSFSLASGAEQFF.

J is TRBJ1-5 and V is TRBV6-5; D remains ambiguous. The CDR3 has 15 residues. CDR1 is MNHEY, CDR2 SVGAGI, per germline. Trimming shortened V by 5 bases and J by 0 bases, and 11 bases separated the two germline ends. The CDR3 coding sequence is TGTGCCAGCAGTAAGTCGACAACTAGCAATCAGCCCCAGCATTTT. This encodes CASSKSTTSNQPQHF.

V is TRBV29-1 and J is TRBJ2-1; D is possibly TRBD2 (5 bases). The V and J ends lost 1 base and 11 bases respectively, with 9 bases between them. The CDR3 extends over 11 amino acids. Germline CDR1 and CDR2: SQVTM and ANQGSEA. DNA of the CDR3: TGCAGCGTTGAAGCTAGCAGCAAGCAGTTCTTC. Translation gives CSVEASSKQFF.

The count of this clone is one. Sequence at one end of the junction differs from germline and may be a read error. The J gene is TRBJ2-1, the V gene TRBV7-7; no clear D. The CDR3 has 13 residues. Germline V gene sequence: CDR1 SSHAT, CDR2 FNYEAQ (reference sequence). CDR3 nucleotides: TGTGCTAGCAGCTTAGGGCAAGACAATGAGCAGTTCTTC. Translation gives CASSLGQDNEQFF.

This chain uses TRBV28 with TRBJ2-7; TRBD2 aligns across 9 bases. This CDR3 contains 16 residues. The germline V gene has CDR1 MDHEN and CDR2 SYDVKM. V lost 5 bases and J lost 6; bases outside the gene matches: 14. The DNA of the CDR3 is TGTGCCAGCAGTATCTCTCTTAGCGGGAGTTATGCCGAGCAGTACTTC. Translating it yields CASSISLSGSYAEQYF.

On this clone itself: Other DNA sequences of this sample code for an identical CDR3. The chain has TRBV7-8 and TRBJ1-5, with a weak D call TRBD1 (6 bases). V lost 1 base to trimming and J lost 9 bases, with 16 bases between them. Germline loops: CDR1 SGHVS, CDR2 FQNEAQ. There are 15 residues in the CDR3. The DNA for the CDR3 is TGTGCCAGCAGCTTAGGGGGGGCGGGGGAGCGGCCCCAGCATTTT. Its translation is CASSLGGAGERPQHF.

CDR3 DNA: TGTGCCAGCAGTTACCACCCGGGACCAGGGGATGGCTACACCTTC. Its translation is CASSYHPGPGDGYTF. The rearrangement uses TRBV6-5 and TRBJ1-2; tentatively, D is TRBD1 (6 bases). CDR1 MNHEY and CDR2 SVGAGI come from the germline V gene. V shed 2 bases and J shed 6 bases, with 16 bases lying between them. This CDR3 is 15 amino acids long.

In DNA, the CDR3 is TGTGCCAGCTCACCATGGGCCAGGGGAGACGCCGGGGAGCTGTTTTTT. The encoded protein is CASSPWARGDAGELFF. The gene calls are TRBV18 and TRBJ2-2, with D possibly being TRBD1 (6 bases). Per germline, CDR1 KGHSH and CDR2 LQKENI. V dropped 2 bases and J dropped 6 bases, with 16 bases sitting between them. CDR3 length equals 16 residues.

The chain uses TRBV4-1 and TRBJ2-3; TRBD2 agrees at 8 bases. The CDR3 length is 21 residues. Germline V gene data show CDR1 as MGHRA and CDR2 as YSYEKL. V lost 2 bases, J lost 0 bases, and 19 bases stayed unmatched. CDR3 DNA: TGCGCCAGCAGCCAATCTCTGGAGGTGGCGGGAGGCCCATCTAGCACAGATACGCAGTATTTT. This codes for CASSQSLEVAGGPSSTDTQYF.

V gene TRBV19 combines with J gene TRBJ2-6; 9 bases agree with TRBD1. The CDR3 totals 17 residues. CDR1 and CDR2 (germline): LNHDA, SQIVND (reference sequence). Trimming at V came to 5 bases and at J to 3 bases, leaving 8 bases not matched to a gene. The DNA for the CDR3 is TGTGCCAGTAGTGCCGGAACAGGGGGCTTTGGGGCCAACGTCCTGACTTTC. This encodes CASSAGTGGFGANVLTF. Drawing the rest from reference TRBV19 and TRBJ2-6, the complete variable domain is DGGITQSPKYLFRKEGQNVTLSCEQNLNHDAMYWYRQDPGQGLRLIYYSQIVNDFQKGDIAEGYSVSREKKESFPLTVTSAQKNPTAFYLCASSAGTGGFGANVLTFGAGSRLTVL.